A single sample gave rise to the 26 T cell receptor beta chains below, sequenced in a study of blood T cells in healthy people across ages. A second 7 to 11 cycle PCR used barcoded and J-beta primers. One entry per CDR3 protein, called by TCRdb with MiXCR from the 5' RACE reads. The sample holds around 870,000 distinct CDR3 sequences, 29% seen once. Sequenced: blood. These receptor sequences come from a woman of 80 years or more in good health.

This clonotype has a single count. The chain combines TRBV7-2 with TRBJ2-1; 11 nucleotides match TRBD2. The CDR3 has 18 amino acids. V lost 2 bases to trimming and J lost 7 bases; unmatched junction nucleotides: 13. Looked up from germline, CDR1 is SGHTA and CDR2 is FQGNSA. The CDR3 loop reads CASSLNSPRLAGINEQFF. For the CDR3, the DNA is TGTGCCAGCAGCTTAAATTCCCCCCGACTAGCGGGGATAAATGAGCAGTTCTTC. Variable domain in full (rest from reference TRBV7-2 and TRBJ2-1): GAGVSQSPSNKVTEKGKDVELRCDPISGHTALYWYRQSLGQGLEFLIYFQGNSAPDKSGLPSDRFSAERTGGSVSTLTIQRTQQEDSAVYLCASSLNSPRLAGINEQFFGPGTRLTVL.

The chain joins TRBV12-3 or TRBV12-4 to TRBJ1-3; D not resolved. The CDR3 has 12 amino acids. The V end was cut by 2 bases, the J end by 4 bases, with 3 bases between. CDR3 sequence reads: CASSLRGNTIYF. The CDR3 DNA reads as TGTGCCAGCAGTTTACGGGGAAACACCATATATTTT.

This clonotype was observed a handful of times. The V call is TRBV6-2 or TRBV6-3, the J call TRBJ1-6; 7 bases align to TRBD1. The CDR3 is 17 amino acids. CDR1 and CDR2 from the germline V gene are MNHEY and SVGEGT. V gave up 2 bases and J gave up 6 bases; unmatched junction bases: 10. The CDR3 loop is CASSYADSGTVNSPLHF. In DNA, the CDR3 is TGTGCCAGCAGTTACGCCGATTCCGGGACAGTTAATTCACCCCTCCACTTT.

This clonotype was detected only a few times. The chain recombines TRBV20-1 with TRBJ1-2, with TRBD1 matching over 7 bases. The ends lost 5 bases at V and 10 bases at J; junction bases unmatched: 10. The CDR3 runs to 12 residues. CDR1 is DFQATT, CDR2 SNEGSKA, per germline (reference sequence). In nucleotides, the CDR3 is TGCAGTGCTGGGAACAGACAGGGCGTCTACACCTTC. Translation: CSAGNRQGVYTF.

In its sample, this clonotype was seen many times. The chain recombines TRBV27 with TRBJ1-1; D remains unclear. CDR1 is MNHEY and CDR2 is SMNVEV in the germline V gene (reference sequence). CDR3 size: 15 residues. V was shortened by 5 bases and J by 4 bases, with 17 bases between the two germline ends. CDR3 sequence (DNA): TGTGCCAGCAGTCCCGCGACTCGTTGGACCACTGAAGCTTTCTTT. Its protein is CASSPATRWTTEAFF.

This clonotype came up a few times. The V call is TRBV10-2, the J call TRBJ2-6, with TRBD2 as a possible D gene (7 bases). Germline V gives CDR1 WSHSY, CDR2 SAAADI. V shed 8 bases and J shed 1 base, with 15 bases lying between them. The CDR3 extends over 16 amino acids. The CDR3 DNA is TGCGCCAGCGGCCGGGAGGACAGTTCTGGGGCCAACGTCCTGACTTTC. Translation gives CASGREDSSGANVLTF.

This clonotype was observed at least ten times. The J gene is TRBJ1-2, the V gene TRBV10-2; D may be TRBD1 (5 bases). V lost 6 bases and J lost 4, with 12 bases in between. Looked up from germline, CDR1 is WSHSY and CDR2 is SAAADI. This CDR3 is 13 amino acids long. CDR3 loop: CASRGGRSYGYTF. In DNA, the CDR3 is TGCGCCAGCAGGGGGGGAAGAAGCTATGGCTACACCTTC.

The chain recombines TRBV4-2 with TRBJ1-1, with 9 bases fitting TRBD1. V lost 6 bases, J lost 4 bases, and 9 bases stayed unmatched. The CDR3 is made up of 15 amino acids. The germline gives CDR1 LGHNA, CDR2 YNFKEQ. CDR3 bases: TGTGCCAGCAGTCTTCCGGGACAGGGAGGCACTGAAGCTTTCTTT. It is translated as CASSLPGQGGTEAFF.

This clonotype was observed many times. V is TRBV5-1 and J is TRBJ2-5; TRBD2 might be the D (6 bases). Germline CDR1 reads SGHRS; CDR2 reads YFSETQ. The CDR3 has 14 residues. The ends were cut back, 4 bases at V and 2 bases at J, with 12 bases in the middle. As DNA, the CDR3 is TGCGCCAGCAGCCCGGGGACTCAACAAGAGACCCAGTACTTC. Its protein is CASSPGTQQETQYF.

This sequence joins TRBV20-1 and TRBJ2-2, with 7 bases identical to TRBD2. CDR3 length: 15 residues. Germline lookup yields CDR1 DFQATT and CDR2 SNEGSKA (reference sequence). The V and J ends lost 1 base and 0 bases, in that order; junction bases with no gene match: 2. CDR3 region: CSARAGLSNTGELFF. In DNA, the CDR3 is TGCAGTGCTAGAGCGGGACTATCGAACACCGGGGAGCTGTTTTTT.

This clonotype was seen repeatedly, ten times or more. This chain's CDR3 is CASSLAVRSQPQHF. Here the CDR3 DNA reads TGTGCCAGCAGCTTAGCAGTTAGGAGTCAGCCCCAGCATTTT. V gene TRBV7-2 combines with J gene TRBJ1-5; D gene ambiguous. The CDR3 has 14 residues. Trimming took 0 bases from V and 6 from J, leaving 9 bases between them. The germline V gene has CDR1 SGHTA and CDR2 FQGNSA.

The table lists this clonotype with a few counts. A read error may explain this, as a much larger clone is one base away. J is TRBJ2-7 and V is TRBV9, with 8 positions matching TRBD2. Germline V CDR1 and CDR2: SGDLS, YYNGEE. Germline trimming cut 3 bases from V and 10 bases from J; bases unmatched to any gene: 15. This CDR3 contains 15 residues. CDR3 amino acids: CASSAGTSRLESQYF. CDR3 coding DNA: TGTGCCAGCAGCGCCGGGACTAGTAGGTTGGAGTCCCAGTACTTC.

The chain uses TRBV7-2 and TRBJ2-3; possible D gene TRBD2, 7 bases. V was pared by 0 bases and J by 0 bases, with 19 bases between. The CDR3 totals 19 residues. The germline V gene has CDR1 SGHTA and CDR2 FQGNSA. DNA for the CDR3: TGTGCCAGCAGCTTAGCATTCGGGGGGCGATTTACTAGCACAGATACGCAGTATTTT. Translating it yields CASSLAFGGRFTSTDTQYF.

This clonotype was counted at least ten times. The chain uses TRBV25-1 and TRBJ1-6, with unresolved D. The V end was cut by 4 bases, the J end by 6 bases, with 13 bases between. The CDR3 spans 15 residues. Germline-derived CDR1 and CDR2 are MGHDK and SYGVNS. The DNA for the CDR3 is TGTGCCAGCAGTGCCCCGAAAGGGATTAATTCACCCCTCCACTTT. Residues: CASSAPKGINSPLHF.

This clonotype occurred once. A much larger clone sits a single nucleotide away, making a read error possible. The rearrangement uses TRBV27 and TRBJ1-6; a weak D match, TRBD1 (6 bases). Germline V lookup: CDR1 MNHEY, CDR2 SMNVEV (reference sequence). Between the trimmed V and J ends, which lost 7 bases and 6 bases, there was a span of 19 bases. CDR3 length: 16 residues. The CDR3 is CASTSGQEGFNSPLHF. The CDR3 DNA is TGTGCCAGCACCTCGGGACAAGAGGGTTTTAATTCACCCCTCCACTTT.

This clonotype was seen just once. The rearrangement uses TRBV2 and TRBJ2-3; D is perhaps TRBD2 (7 bases). The V gene lost 11 bases and the J gene lost 0 bases, with 21 bases spanning the gap. Germline CDR1 is SNHLY and CDR2 is FYNNEI. There are 16 residues in the CDR3. CDR3 nucleotides: TGTGCCGGCACCAAGGGGGGAGGGGTAAGCACAGATACGCAGTATTTT. Amino acid sequence: CAGTKGGGVSTDTQYF. Full variable domain (outside the CDR3, taken from reference TRBV2 and TRBJ2-3): EPEVTQTPSHQVTQMGQEVILRCVPISNHLYFYWYRQILGQKVEFLVSFYNNEISEKSEIFDDQFSVERPDGSNFTLKIRSTKLEDSAMYFCAGTKGGGVSTDTQYFGPGTRLTVL.

The rearrangement uses TRBV20-1 and TRBJ1-1, with 8 bases that match TRBD1. The CDR3 totals 15 residues. The germline V gene encodes CDR1 DFQATT and CDR2 SNEGSKA (reference sequence). Germline trimming cut 0 bases from V and 5 bases from J; bases unmatched to any gene: 8. As DNA, the CDR3 is TGCAGTGCTAGAGACCCTGACAGGGGAGGGACTGAAGCTTTCTTT. It yields the protein CSARDPDRGGTEAFF.

The chain combines TRBV11-2 with TRBJ2-1; tentative D call: TRBD1 (6 bases). Germline V gives CDR1 SGHAT, CDR2 FQNNGV. Trimming pared 3 bases from V and 8 bases from J, leaving 17 bases between. The CDR3 loop spans 15 amino acids. The CDR3 region is CASSFPGQRTHEQFF. The CDR3 nucleotides are TGTGCCAGCAGCTTCCCCGGACAGCGGACGCATGAGCAGTTCTTC.

On this clonotype itself: The germline gene is not matched at one end of the junction; a read error may be the cause. This CDR3 reads CASGDAFNGQFF. The CDR3, as DNA: TGTGCCAGCGGGGACGCTTTCAATGGGCAGTTCTTC. The V and J genes are TRBV11-3 and TRBJ2-1; D is possibly TRBD1 or TRBD2 (5 bases each). Germline CDR1 SGHNT, CDR2 YENEEA. The CDR3 contains 12 residues.

There are many counts of this clonotype. The rearrangement uses TRBV7-9 and TRBJ2-5; 7 nucleotides align to TRBD2. This CDR3 is built from 13 residues. The germline CDR1 and CDR2 sequences are SEHNR and FQNEAQ (reference sequence). V lost 5 bases, J lost 3 bases, and 3 bases stayed unmatched. DNA for the CDR3: TGTGCCAGCAGCCGAGGGAGGGAAGAGACCCAGTACTTC. It yields the protein CASSRGREETQYF.

Many counts were recorded for this clonotype. J is TRBJ2-5 and V is TRBV6-2 or TRBV6-3; TRBD1 or TRBD2 may be the D gene (6 bases each). Germline V gene lookup returns CDR1 MNHEY and CDR2 SVGEGT. The germline V and J ends were trimmed by 6 bases and 5 bases, with 13 bases remaining between them. CDR3 length: 13 amino acids. The CDR3 coding sequence is TGTGCCAGCAGGTGGGGGGCCGGTGAGACCCAGTACTTC. It yields the protein CASRWGAGETQYF.

This clonotype came up many times. The chain links TRBV7-2 to TRBJ1-1; D possibly corresponds to TRBD1 (5 bases). This CDR3 is built from 15 residues. The V gene lost 5 bases and the J gene lost 4 bases, with 17 bases spanning the gap. The V gene's germline CDR1 is SGHTA and CDR2 FQGNSA. The CDR3, as DNA: TGTGCCAGCAGCCCCTCCGGGACTGGAATCACTGAAGCTTTCTTT. This encodes CASSPSGTGITEAFF.

This clonotype showed up just a few times. V usage is TRBV20-1 and J usage is TRBJ1-2, with a tentative D call TRBD1 (5 bases). Germline V gene data show CDR1 as DFQATT and CDR2 as SNEGSKA (reference sequence). V lost 6 bases and J 4 bases, leaving 12 bases between the germline ends. CDR3 length: 12 residues. Here the CDR3 reads CSASQGAYGYTF. The CDR3 nucleotides are TGCAGTGCGTCTCAGGGTGCCTATGGCTACACCTTC.

Of note for this clonotype: A much larger clone sits a single nucleotide away, making a read error possible. The gene calls are TRBV29-1 and TRBJ1-4, with TRBD1 matching over 7 bases. Germline V gene lookup returns CDR1 SQVTM and CDR2 ANQGSEA. The CDR3 runs to 13 residues. This CDR3 reads CSVGDSHNEKRFF. The CDR3 DNA reads as TGCAGCGTTGGGGACAGCCATAATGAAAAACGGTTTTTT. Together with reference TRBV29-1 and TRBJ1-4, the CDR3 gives the full variable domain: SAVISQKPSRDICQRGTSLTIQCQVDSQVTMMFWYRQQPGQSLTLIATANQGSEATYESGFVIDKFPISRPNLTFSTLTVSNMSPEDSSIYLCSVGDSHNEKRFFGSGTQLSVL.

Ten or more counts support this clonotype. With a much larger clone just one base away, this may be a read error. The gene calls are TRBV19 and TRBJ2-1; D is unclear. The end of the DNA aligns better with TRBJ2-7, so the J call may be wrong. CDR1 is LNHDA, CDR2 SQIVND, per germline (reference sequence). This CDR3 comprises 14 residues. CDR3 nucleotides: TGTGCCTCCCAGCAGGAAGTGTCCTACAATGAGCAGTACTTC. Translating gives CASQQEVSYNEQYF.

With respect to this clonotype: It may be a read error: a sequence one base away is much more abundant. The V and J genes are TRBV7-6 and TRBJ1-5, with a possible D match to TRBD1 (6 bases). Trimming removed 7 bases from V and 1 base from J, with 11 bases in between. This CDR3 is 14 amino acids long. CDR1 is SGHVS, CDR2 FNYEAQ, per germline. The DNA for the CDR3 is TGTGCCAGCAACCGGGACATGAGCAATCAGCCCCAGCATTTT. It is translated as CASNRDMSNQPQHF. The variable domain in full, with the rest retrieved from reference TRBV7-6 and TRBJ1-5, is GAGVSQSPRYKVTKRGQDVALRCDPISGHVSLYWYRQALGQGPEFLTYFNYEAQQDKSGLPNDRFSAERPEGSISTLTIQRTEQRDSAMYRCASNRDMSNQPQHFGDGTRLSIL.